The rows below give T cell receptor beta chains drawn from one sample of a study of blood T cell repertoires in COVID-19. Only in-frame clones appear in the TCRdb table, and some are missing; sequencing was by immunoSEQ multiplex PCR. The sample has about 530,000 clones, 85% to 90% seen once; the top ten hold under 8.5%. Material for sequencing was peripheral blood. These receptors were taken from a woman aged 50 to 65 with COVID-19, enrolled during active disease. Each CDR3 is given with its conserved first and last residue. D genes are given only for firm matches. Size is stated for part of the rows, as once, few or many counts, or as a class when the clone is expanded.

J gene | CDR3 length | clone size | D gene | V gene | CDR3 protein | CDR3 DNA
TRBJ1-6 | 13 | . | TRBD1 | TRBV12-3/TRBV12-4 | CASSWDSNSPLHF | TGTGCCAGCAGTTGGGACAGCAATTCACCCCTCCACTTT
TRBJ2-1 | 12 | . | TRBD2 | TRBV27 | CASSAGGAEQFF | TGTGCCAGCAGTGCGGGGGGAGCCGAGCAGTTCTTC
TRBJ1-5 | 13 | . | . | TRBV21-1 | CASSPDGASPQHF | TGTGCCAGCAGCCCCGACGGAGCCAGCCCCCAGCATTTT
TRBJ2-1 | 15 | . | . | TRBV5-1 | CASSLVDTAYNEQFF | TGCGCCAGCAGCTTGGTCGACACAGCCTACAATGAGCAGTTCTTC
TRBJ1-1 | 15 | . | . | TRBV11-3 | CASSLGPNENTEAFF | TGTGCCAGCAGCTTAGGGCCCAACGAGAACACTGAAGCTTTCTTT
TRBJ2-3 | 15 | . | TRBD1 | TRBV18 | CASSMRTGEGDTQYF | TGTGCCAGCTCAATGCGGACAGGGGAGGGAGATACGCAGTATTTT
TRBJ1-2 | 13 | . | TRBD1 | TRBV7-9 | CASSLIQGQGYTF | TGTGCCAGCAGCTTAATACAGGGGCAGGGCTACACCTTC
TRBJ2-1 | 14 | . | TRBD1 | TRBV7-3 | CASSPGTGWNEQFF | TGTGCCAGCAGCCCCGGGACAGGGTGGAATGAGCAGTTCTTC
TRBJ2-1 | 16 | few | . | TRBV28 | CASSPKWRGGNNEQFF | TGTGCCAGCAGCCCAAAATGGCGGGGCGGAAACAATGAGCAGTTCTTC
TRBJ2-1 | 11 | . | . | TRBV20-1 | CSARADNEQFF | TGCAGTGCTAGGGCGGACAATGAGCAGTTCTTC
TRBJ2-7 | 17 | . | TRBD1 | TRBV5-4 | CASSSFALGTGTYEQYF | TGTGCCAGCAGCTCGTTCGCGTTAGGGACAGGGACCTACGAGCAGTACTTC
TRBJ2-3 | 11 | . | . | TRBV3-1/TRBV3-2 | CASSQEQGQYF | TGTGCCAGCAGCCAGGAACAGGGGCAGTATTTT
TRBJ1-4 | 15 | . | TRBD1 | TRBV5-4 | CASSYKTGAVEKLFF | TGTGCCAGCAGCTATAAGACAGGGGCGGTTGAAAAACTGTTTTTT
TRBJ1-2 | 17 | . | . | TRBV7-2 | CASRPTGVAGSNYGYTF | TGTGCCAGCAGACCAACAGGAGTGGCGGGGAGCAACTATGGCTACACCTTC
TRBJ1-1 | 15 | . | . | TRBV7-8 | CASRTMGNPNTEAFF | TGTGCCAGCAGGACTATGGGCAATCCGAACACTGAAGCTTTCTTT
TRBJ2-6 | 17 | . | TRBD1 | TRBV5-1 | CASSLIPDRVGANVLTF | TGCGCCAGCAGCTTGATCCCCGACAGGGTTGGGGCCAACGTCCTGACTTTC
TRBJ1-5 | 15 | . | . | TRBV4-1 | CASSQVGPYNQPQHF | TGCGCCAGCAGCCAAGTCGGTCCGTACAATCAGCCCCAGCATTTT
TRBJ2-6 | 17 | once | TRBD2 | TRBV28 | CASRGGGALSGANVLTF | TGTGCCAGCCGGGGCGGGGGGGCCCTCTCTGGGGCCAACGTCCTGACTTTC
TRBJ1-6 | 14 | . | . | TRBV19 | CASSKRQSRSPLHF | TGTGCCAGTAGTAAACGACAGTCTAGGTCACCCCTCCACTTT
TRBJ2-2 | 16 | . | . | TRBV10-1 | CASSEGGGADTGELFF | TGCGCCAGCAGTGAAGGAGGAGGGGCGGACACCGGGGAGCTGTTTTTT
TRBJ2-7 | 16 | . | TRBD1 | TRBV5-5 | CASSFGIGQGYGEQYF | TGTGCCAGCAGCTTTGGAATCGGACAGGGATATGGGGAGCAGTACTTC
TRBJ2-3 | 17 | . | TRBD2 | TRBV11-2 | CASRLGTSGGYTDTQYF | TGTGCCAGCAGACTAGGGACTAGCGGGGGGTACACAGATACGCAGTATTTT
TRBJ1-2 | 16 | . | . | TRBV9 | CASSVAAGETNYGYTF | TGTGCCAGCAGCGTAGCGGCAGGGGAGACCAACTATGGCTACACCTTC
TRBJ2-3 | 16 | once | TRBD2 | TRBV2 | CASWAFGGDSTDTQYF | TGTGCCAGCTGGGCCTTTGGGGGGGACAGCACAGATACGCAGTATTTT
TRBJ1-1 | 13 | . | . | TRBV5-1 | CASSYFGDTEAFF | TGCGCCAGCAGCTACTTCGGGGACACTGAAGCTTTCTTT
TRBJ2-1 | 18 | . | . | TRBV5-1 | CASSFPPLRSSSYNEQFF | TGCGCCAGCAGCTTCCCCCCCCTAAGATCAAGCTCCTACAATGAGCAGTTCTTC
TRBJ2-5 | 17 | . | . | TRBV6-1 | CASSEGAPGHAGETQYF | TGTGCCAGCAGTGAGGGCGCCCCGGGCCACGCGGGGGAGACCCAGTACTTC
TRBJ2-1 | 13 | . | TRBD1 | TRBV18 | CASSKDREYEQFF | TGTGCCAGCTCAAAGGACAGGGAATACGAGCAGTTCTTC
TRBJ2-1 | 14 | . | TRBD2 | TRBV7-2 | CASSLGLAANEQFF | TGTGCCAGCAGCCTCGGACTAGCCGCCAATGAGCAGTTCTTC
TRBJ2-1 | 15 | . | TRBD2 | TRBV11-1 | CASSLASGGYNEQFF | TGTGCCAGCAGCTTAGCTAGCGGGGGGTACAATGAGCAGTTCTTC
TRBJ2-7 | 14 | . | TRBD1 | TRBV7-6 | CASSLSGTDYEQYF | TGTGCCAGCAGCTTATCCGGGACAGACTACGAGCAGTACTTC
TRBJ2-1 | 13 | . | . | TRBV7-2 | CASSFGERDEQFF | TGTGCCAGCAGCTTTGGGGAGAGAGATGAGCAGTTCTTC
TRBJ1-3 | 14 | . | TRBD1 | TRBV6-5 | CASSSRQGFGTIYF | TGTGCCAGCAGTTCCCGACAGGGTTTCGGCACCATATATTTT
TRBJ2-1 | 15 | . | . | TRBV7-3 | CASSLEGGVNNEQFF | TGTGCCAGCAGCTTAGAAGGGGGGGTAAACAATGAGCAGTTCTTC
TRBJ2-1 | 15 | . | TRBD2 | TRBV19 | CASSTTSGGYNEQFF | TGTGCCAGTAGTACCACTAGCGGGGGCTACAATGAGCAGTTCTTC
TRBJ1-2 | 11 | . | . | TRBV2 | CATGTSYGYTF | TGTGCCACCGGGACTTCCTATGGCTACACCTTC
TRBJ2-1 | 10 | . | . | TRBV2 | CASERPPQFF | TGTGCCAGCGAGAGGCCTCCTCAGTTCTTC
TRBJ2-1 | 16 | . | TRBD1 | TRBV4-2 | CASSQDFQGAKSEQFF | TGTGCCAGCAGCCAAGACTTCCAGGGGGCGAAGAGTGAGCAGTTCTTC
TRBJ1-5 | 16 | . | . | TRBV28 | CASISPGEGLYQPQHF | TGTGCCAGCATATCGCCGGGGGAGGGTTTATATCAGCCCCAGCATTTT
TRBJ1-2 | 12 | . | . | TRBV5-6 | CASSFGTGTATF | .
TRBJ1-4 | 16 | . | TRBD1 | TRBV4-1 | CASSQTTGGGYEKLFF | TGCGCCAGCAGCCAAACAACAGGGGGCGGATACGAAAAACTGTTTTTT
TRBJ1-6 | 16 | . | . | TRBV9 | CASSPRGWGVGSPLHF | TGTGCCAGCAGTCCCAGGGGATGGGGAGTGGGTTCACCCCTCCACTTT
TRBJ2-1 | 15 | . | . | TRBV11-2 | CASSPRGGKGDEQFF | TGTGCCAGCAGCCCCAGAGGGGGAAAGGGGGATGAGCAGTTCTTC
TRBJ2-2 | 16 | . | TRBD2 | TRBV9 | CASSALAGGNTGELFF | TGTGCCAGCAGCGCCTTAGCGGGGGGAAACACCGGGGAGCTGTTTTTT
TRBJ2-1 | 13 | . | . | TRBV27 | CASSPGSYNEQFF | TGTGCCAGCAGTCCAGGCTCCTACAATGAGCAGTTCTTC
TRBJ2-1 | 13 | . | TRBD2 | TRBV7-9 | CASSPRGGNEQFF | TGTGCCAGCAGCCCGCGGGGGGGAAATGAGCAGTTCTTC
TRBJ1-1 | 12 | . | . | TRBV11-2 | CASSPGNTEAFF | TGTGCCAGCAGCCCCGGGAACACTGAAGCTTTCTTT
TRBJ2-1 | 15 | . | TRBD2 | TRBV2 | CASSPTSGGVGEQFF | TGTGCCAGCAGCCCGACTAGCGGGGGGGTAGGTGAGCAGTTCTTC
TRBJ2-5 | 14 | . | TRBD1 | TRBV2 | CASSKDRGGETQYF | TGTGCCAGCAGTAAAGACAGGGGTGGCGAGACCCAGTACTTC
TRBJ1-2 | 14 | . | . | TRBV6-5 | CASSLTDGGYGYTF | TGTGCCAGCAGCCTAACGGACGGGGGCTATGGCTACACCTTC
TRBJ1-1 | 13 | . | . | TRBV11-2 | CASRYYLNTEAFF | TGTGCCAGCAGATACTACCTGAACACTGAAGCTTTCTTT
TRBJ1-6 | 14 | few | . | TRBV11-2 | CASSLGQVNSPLHF | TGTGCCAGCAGCTTAGGCCAGGTTAATTCACCCCTCCACTTT
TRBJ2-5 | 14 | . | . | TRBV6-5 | CASRGGGAYETQYF | TGTGCCAGCAGGGGAGGGGGGGCCTATGAGACCCAGTACTTC